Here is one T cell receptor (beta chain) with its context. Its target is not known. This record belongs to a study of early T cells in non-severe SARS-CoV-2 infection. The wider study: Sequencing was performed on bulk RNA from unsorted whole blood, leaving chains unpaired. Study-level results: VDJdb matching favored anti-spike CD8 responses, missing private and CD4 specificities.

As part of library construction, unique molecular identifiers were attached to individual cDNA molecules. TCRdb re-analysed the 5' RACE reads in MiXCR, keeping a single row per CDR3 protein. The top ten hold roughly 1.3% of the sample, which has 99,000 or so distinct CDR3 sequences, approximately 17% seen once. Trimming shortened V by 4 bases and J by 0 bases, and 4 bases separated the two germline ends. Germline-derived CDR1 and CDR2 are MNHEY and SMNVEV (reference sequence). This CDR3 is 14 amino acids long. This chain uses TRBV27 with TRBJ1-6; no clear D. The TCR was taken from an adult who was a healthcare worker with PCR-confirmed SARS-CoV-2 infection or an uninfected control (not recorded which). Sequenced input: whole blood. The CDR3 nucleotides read TGTGCCAGCAGTTCCAGCTCCTATAATTCACCCCTCCACTTT. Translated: CASSSSSYNSPLHF.